These 7 T cell receptor beta chains originate from one sample sequenced in a study of blood T cell repertoires in COVID-19. Using immunoSEQ multiplex PCR, the repertoire was profiled, and TCRdb retains in-frame clones only, with some absent. The sample lists 200,000 to 250,000 clones, 85% to 90% occurring once. Sequenced sample: peripheral blood. Receptors were obtained from a man aged 55 to 70 with acute or convalescent COVID-19.

V and J are TRBV10-3 and TRBJ2-7, with a tentative D call TRBD1 (6 bases). The CDR3 covers 12 residues. Germline V gene data show CDR1 as ENHRY and CDR2 as SYGVKD. V lost 11 bases and J 0 bases, leaving 11 bases between the germline ends. Written as DNA, the CDR3 is TGTGCCGTAGGACAGAGCTCCTACGAGCAGTACTTC. It translates to CAVGQSSYEQYF.

J is TRBJ2-2 and V is TRBV7-9; tentatively, D is TRBD2 (6 bases). V lost 1 base and J lost 2, with 8 bases in between. The CDR3 covers 15 residues. Germline loops: CDR1 SEHNR, CDR2 FQNEAQ (reference sequence). CDR3 coding DNA: TGTGCCAGCAGCTTAGGGCGGGGAAACACCGGGGAGCTGTTTTTT. This gives the protein CASSLGRGNTGELFF.

The chain joins TRBV1 to TRBJ2-2; the DNA was not compared with TRBD2, the D call given in the table. TRBV1 is reported as a pseudogene. CDR3 length equals 17 residues. For the CDR3, the DNA is TGCACCAGCAGCCAAAGCTCAAAGAGAAAGTACACCGGGGAGCTGTTTTTT. It is translated as CTSSQSSKRKYTGELFF.

The J gene is TRBJ2-1, the V gene TRBV3-1 (or the pseudogene TRBV3-2), with a tentative D call TRBD2 (6 bases). Trimming stripped 0 bases from V and 9 bases from J, with 15 bases between. The CDR3 consists of 15 residues. Germline CDR1 LGHDT, CDR2 YNNKEL (reference sequence). The CDR3 bases are TGTGCCAGCAGCCAAGAGGGAGGTGGCTACCGTGAGCAGTTCTTC. It specifies CASSQEGGGYREQFF.

The chain links TRBV3-1 (or the pseudogene TRBV3-2) to TRBJ1-2; no definite D call. CDR3 length: 14 residues. V lost 1 base to trimming and J lost 4 bases, with 10 bases between them. Per the germline V gene, CDR1 is LGHDT and CDR2 is YNNKEL (reference sequence). The CDR3 here is CASSQGRGSYGYTF. CDR3 nucleotide sequence: TGTGCCAGCAGCCAAGGGCGGGGAAGCTATGGCTACACCTTC.

The rearrangement uses TRBV24-1 and TRBJ2-1; 8 bases are a match to TRBD2. Germline trimming cut 3 bases from V and 3 bases from J; bases unmatched to any gene: 15. CDR3 length equals 19 residues. Germline-derived CDR1 and CDR2 are KGHDR and SFDVKD. The CDR3 here is CATSDPSGGLNVNYNEQFF. The CDR3 nucleotides are TGTGCCACCAGTGATCCGTCGGGGGGGCTAAATGTAAACTACAATGAGCAGTTCTTC.

The V gene is TRBV14, the J gene TRBJ2-7; TRBD1 aligns across 8 bases. The CDR3 has 18 amino acids. Germline values: CDR1 SGHDN, CDR2 FVKESK. J gave up 0 bases and V 1 base, and 11 bases lay outside the gene matches. This CDR3 reads CASSQAPLGQGHSYEQYF. CDR3 in DNA: TGTGCCAGCAGCCAAGCGCCGTTAGGACAGGGCCACTCCTACGAGCAGTACTTC.